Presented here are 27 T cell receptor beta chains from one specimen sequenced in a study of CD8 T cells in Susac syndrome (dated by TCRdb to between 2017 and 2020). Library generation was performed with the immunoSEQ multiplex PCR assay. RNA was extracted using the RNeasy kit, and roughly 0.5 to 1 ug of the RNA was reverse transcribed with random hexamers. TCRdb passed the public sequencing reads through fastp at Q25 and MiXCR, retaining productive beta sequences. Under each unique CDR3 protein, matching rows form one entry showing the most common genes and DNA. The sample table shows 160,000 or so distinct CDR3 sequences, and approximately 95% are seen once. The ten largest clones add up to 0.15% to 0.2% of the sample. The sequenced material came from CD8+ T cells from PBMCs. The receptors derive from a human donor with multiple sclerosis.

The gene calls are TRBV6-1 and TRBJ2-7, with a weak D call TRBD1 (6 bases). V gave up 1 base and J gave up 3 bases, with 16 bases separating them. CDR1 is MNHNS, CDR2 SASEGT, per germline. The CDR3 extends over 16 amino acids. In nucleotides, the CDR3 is TGTGCCAGCAGTGAAGTTATCGGGCAGGGGATCTACGAGCAGTACTTC. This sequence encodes CASSEVIGQGIYEQYF.

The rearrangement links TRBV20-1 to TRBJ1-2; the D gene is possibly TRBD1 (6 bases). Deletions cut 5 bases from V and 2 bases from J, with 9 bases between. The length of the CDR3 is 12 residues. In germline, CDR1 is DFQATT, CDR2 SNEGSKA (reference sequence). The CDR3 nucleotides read TGCAGTGCTTGGACAGCGAACTATGGCTACACCTTC. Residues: CSAWTANYGYTF.

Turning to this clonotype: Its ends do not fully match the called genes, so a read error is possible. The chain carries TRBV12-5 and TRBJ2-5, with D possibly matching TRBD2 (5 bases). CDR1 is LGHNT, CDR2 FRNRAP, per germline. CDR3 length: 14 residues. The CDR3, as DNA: TGTGCTAGTGTTTTGGGTCGGGGTCAAGAGACCCAGTACTTC. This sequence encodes CASVLGRGQETQYF.

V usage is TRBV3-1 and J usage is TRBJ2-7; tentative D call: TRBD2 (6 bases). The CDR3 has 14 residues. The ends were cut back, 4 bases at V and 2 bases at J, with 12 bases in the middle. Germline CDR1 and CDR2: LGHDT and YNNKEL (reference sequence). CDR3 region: CASSLGGPPYEQYF. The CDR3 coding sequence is TGTGCCAGCAGCCTAGGAGGGCCCCCCTACGAGCAGTACTTC.

The chain's CDR3 is CSVGLNTEAFF. The DNA of the CDR3 is TGCAGCGTTGGACTGAACACTGAAGCTTTCTTT. The chain joins TRBV29-1 to TRBJ1-1; D is ambiguous. The germline V gene has CDR1 SQVTM and CDR2 ANQGSEA. This CDR3 is built from 11 residues. V was pared by 4 bases and J by 0 bases, with 3 bases between.

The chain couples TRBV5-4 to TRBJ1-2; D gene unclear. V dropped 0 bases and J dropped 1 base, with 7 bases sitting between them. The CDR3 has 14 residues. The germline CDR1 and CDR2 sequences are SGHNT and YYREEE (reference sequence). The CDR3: CASSLGRVNYGYTF. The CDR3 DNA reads TGTGCCAGCAGCTTGGGGAGGGTTAACTATGGCTACACCTTC.

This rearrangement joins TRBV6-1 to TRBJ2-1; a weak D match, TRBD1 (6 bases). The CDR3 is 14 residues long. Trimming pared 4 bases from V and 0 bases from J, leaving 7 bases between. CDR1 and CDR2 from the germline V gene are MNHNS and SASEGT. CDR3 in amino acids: CASSGQASYNEQFF. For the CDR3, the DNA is TGTGCCAGCAGTGGACAGGCCTCCTACAATGAGCAGTTCTTC.

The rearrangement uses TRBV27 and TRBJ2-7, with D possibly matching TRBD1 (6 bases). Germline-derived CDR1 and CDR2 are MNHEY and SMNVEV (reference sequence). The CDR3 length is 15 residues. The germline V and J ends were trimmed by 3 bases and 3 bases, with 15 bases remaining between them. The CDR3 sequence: CASSFHRDKFYEQYF. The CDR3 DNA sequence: TGTGCCAGCAGTTTCCACCGGGACAAGTTCTACGAGCAGTACTTC.

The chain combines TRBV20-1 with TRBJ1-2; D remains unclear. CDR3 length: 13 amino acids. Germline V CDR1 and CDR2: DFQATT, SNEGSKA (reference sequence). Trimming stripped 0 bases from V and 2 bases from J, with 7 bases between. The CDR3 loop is CSARELTNYGYTF. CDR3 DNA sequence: TGCAGTGCTAGAGAACTGACGAACTATGGCTACACCTTC.

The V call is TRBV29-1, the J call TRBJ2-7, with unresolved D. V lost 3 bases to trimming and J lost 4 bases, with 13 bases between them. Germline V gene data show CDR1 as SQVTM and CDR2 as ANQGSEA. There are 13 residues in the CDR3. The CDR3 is CSVEGFHQYEQYF. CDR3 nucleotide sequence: TGCAGCGTTGAGGGATTCCACCAATACGAGCAGTACTTC.

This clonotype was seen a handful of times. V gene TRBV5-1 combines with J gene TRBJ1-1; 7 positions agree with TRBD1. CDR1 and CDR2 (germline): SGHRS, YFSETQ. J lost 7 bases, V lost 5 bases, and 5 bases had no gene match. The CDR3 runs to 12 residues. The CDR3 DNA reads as TGCGCCAGCAGTCGTACAGGGGTTGAAGCTTTCTTT. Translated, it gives CASSRTGVEAFF.

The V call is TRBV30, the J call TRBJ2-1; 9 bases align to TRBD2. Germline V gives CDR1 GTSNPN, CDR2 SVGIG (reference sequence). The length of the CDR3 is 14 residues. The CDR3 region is CAYKLAGGGNEQFF. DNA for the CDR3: TGTGCGTACAAACTAGCGGGTGGAGGGAATGAGCAGTTCTTC.

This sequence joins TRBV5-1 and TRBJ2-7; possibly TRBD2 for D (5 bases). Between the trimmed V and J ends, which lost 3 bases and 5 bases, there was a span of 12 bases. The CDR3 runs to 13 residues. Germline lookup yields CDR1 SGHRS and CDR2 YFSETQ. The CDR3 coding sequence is TGCGCCAGCAGCTCCGGGGTGTCAGACGAGCAGTACTTC. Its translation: CASSSGVSDEQYF.

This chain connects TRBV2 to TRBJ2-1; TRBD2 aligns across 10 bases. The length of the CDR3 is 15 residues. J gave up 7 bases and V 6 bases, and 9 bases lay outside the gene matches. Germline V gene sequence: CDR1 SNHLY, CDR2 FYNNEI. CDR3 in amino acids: CASRGRPSGRNEQFF. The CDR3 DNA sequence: TGTGCCAGCAGGGGCCGCCCTAGCGGGAGAAATGAGCAGTTCTTC.

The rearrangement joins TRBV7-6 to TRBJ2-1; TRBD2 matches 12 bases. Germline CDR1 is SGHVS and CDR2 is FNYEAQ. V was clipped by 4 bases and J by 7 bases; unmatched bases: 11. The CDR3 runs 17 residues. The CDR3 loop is CASSSKTRLAGENEQFF. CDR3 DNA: TGTGCCAGCAGCTCTAAGACTCGACTAGCGGGAGAAAATGAGCAGTTCTTC.

CDR3 protein: CSVGSPQGPQHF. The CDR3 coding sequence is TGCAGCGTTGGATCTCCCCAAGGGCCCCAGCATTTT. The chain uses TRBV29-1 and TRBJ1-5; D ambiguous. CDR1 and CDR2 from the germline V gene are SQVTM and ANQGSEA. This CDR3 spans 12 amino acids. V was shortened by 4 bases and J by 9 bases, with 13 bases between the two germline ends.

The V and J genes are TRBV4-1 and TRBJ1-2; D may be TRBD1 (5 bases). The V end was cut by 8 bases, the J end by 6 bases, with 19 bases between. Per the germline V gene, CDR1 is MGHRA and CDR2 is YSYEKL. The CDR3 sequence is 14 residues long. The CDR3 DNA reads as TGCGCCAGCCAAGTCCAGGGTTCTAAGGATGGCTACACCTTC. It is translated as CASQVQGSKDGYTF.

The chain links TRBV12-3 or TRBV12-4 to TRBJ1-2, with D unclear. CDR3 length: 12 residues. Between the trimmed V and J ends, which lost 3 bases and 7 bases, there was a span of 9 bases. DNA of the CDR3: TGTGCCAGCAGTTTGGCCGAATCTGGCTACACCTTC. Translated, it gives CASSLAESGYTF.

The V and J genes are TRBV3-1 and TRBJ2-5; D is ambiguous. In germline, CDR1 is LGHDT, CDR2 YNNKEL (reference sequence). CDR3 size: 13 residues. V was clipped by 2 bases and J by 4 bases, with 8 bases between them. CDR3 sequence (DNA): TGTGCCAGCAGCCAAAGGGAAGGAGAGACCCAGTACTTC. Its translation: CASSQREGETQYF.

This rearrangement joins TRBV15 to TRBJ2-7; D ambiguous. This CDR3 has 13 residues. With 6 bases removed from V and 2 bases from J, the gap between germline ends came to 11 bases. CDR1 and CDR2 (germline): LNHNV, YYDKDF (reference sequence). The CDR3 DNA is TGTGCCACCAGTATAACCGAGACCTACGAGCAGTACTTC. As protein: CATSITETYEQYF.

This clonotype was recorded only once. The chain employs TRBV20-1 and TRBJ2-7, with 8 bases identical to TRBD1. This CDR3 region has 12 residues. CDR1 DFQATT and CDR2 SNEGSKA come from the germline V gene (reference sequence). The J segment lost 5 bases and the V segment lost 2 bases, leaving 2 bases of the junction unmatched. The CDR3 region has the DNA TGCAGTGCTAGACGGGGACAGGACGAGCAGTACTTC. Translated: CSARRGQDEQYF.

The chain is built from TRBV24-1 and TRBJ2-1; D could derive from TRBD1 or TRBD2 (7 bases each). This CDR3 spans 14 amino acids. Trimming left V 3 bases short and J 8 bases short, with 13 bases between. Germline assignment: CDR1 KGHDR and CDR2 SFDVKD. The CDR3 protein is CATSDGRGLDEQFF. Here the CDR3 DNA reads TGTGCCACCAGTGATGGGAGGGGGCTGGATGAGCAGTTCTTC.

The CDR3 bases are TGTGCCAGCAGCGTAGGTGGCAGGGGCTACGAGCAGTACTTC. Amino acids: CASSVGGRGYEQYF. The gene calls are TRBV9 and TRBJ2-7; tentative D call: TRBD1 (6 bases). This CDR3 region has 14 residues. CDR1 is SGDLS and CDR2 is YYNGEE in the germline V gene. Trimming left V 0 bases short and J 3 bases short, with 10 bases between.

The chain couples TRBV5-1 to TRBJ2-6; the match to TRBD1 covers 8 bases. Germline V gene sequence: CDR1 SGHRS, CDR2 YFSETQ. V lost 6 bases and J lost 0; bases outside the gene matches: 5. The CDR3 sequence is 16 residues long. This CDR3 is CASTGQGISGANVLTF. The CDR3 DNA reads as TGCGCCAGCACTGGACAGGGCATCTCTGGGGCCAACGTCCTGACTTTC.

This CDR3 reads CASFEGAETQYF. DNA for the CDR3: TGTGCCAGCTTCGAGGGGGCGGAGACCCAGTACTTC. The V gene is TRBV7-8, the J gene TRBJ2-5; 7 bases align to TRBD1. This CDR3 has 12 residues. With 8 bases clipped from V and 5 bases from J, the junction kept 5 bases outside the gene matches. Germline V gene sequence: CDR1 SGHVS, CDR2 FQNEAQ.

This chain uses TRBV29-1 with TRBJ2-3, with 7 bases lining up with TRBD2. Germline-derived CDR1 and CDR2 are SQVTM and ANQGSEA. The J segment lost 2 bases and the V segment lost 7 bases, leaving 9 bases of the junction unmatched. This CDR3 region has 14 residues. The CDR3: CSAEGGDYTDTQYF. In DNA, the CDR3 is TGCAGCGCAGAGGGCGGGGACTACACAGATACGCAGTATTTT.

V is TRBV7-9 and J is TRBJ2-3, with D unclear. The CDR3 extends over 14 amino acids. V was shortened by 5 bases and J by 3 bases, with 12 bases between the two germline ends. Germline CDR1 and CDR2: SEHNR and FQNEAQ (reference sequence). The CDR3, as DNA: TGTGCCAGCAGCCCTTGGGTGTTTACAGATACGCAGTATTTT. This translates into CASSPWVFTDTQYF.